This TCR beta chain came from a study of shared clonotypes between healthy human individuals. The CDR3 runs to 14 residues. The germline CDR1 and CDR2 sequences are SNHLY and FYNNEI. The ends lost 2 bases at V and 11 bases at J; junction bases unmatched: 8. Within Nashville, Tennessee resided all donors, each a Caucasian adult. The repertoire was sequenced with immunoSEQ multiplex PCR; TCRdb's copy has only in-frame clones and lacks some. The table lists 2 million to 2.5 million clones, 93% of them singletons. Study findings and constraints: Only a few donors were included, so the genetic and exposure-history diversity represented was limited.

This clone was observed a few times. The antigen is not known. The chain employs TRBV2 and TRBJ1-4; 7 bases agree with TRBD1. This TCR was recovered from a man younger than 35 in good health. Some clones in this sample may be carry-over from other donors' samples. The sample consisted of naive CD4+ T cells from PBMCs. Indicated subset: CD45RA+ positively selected. In DNA, the CDR3 is TGTGCCAGCAGTGAAACCCCAACAGGGGTGAAACTGTTTTTT. As protein: CASSETPTGVKLFF.